Below are 13 T cell receptor beta chains sequenced from a single sample in a study of T cell changes during pregnancy in multiple sclerosis (dated by TCRdb to about 2019). To prepare the library, the immunoSEQ multiplex PCR assay was applied. TCRdb carries this immuneACCESS record with in-frame sequences only. Its versions omit some clonotypes, under half of them owing to an unresolved V gene in the studies checked, with the rest unexplained. This sample has approximately 100,000 clones in its table, and approximately 94% of those were observed once. The biggest ten clones account for approximately 0.97% of the sample. This specimen consisted of peripheral blood, obtained before pregnancy. These receptors were obtained from a female donor with multiple sclerosis, enrolled in a pregnancy study.

The chain recombines TRBV13 with TRBJ2-7; 9 nucleotides agree with TRBD1. This CDR3 has 14 amino acids. The ends lost 4 bases at V and 9 bases at J; junction bases unmatched: 10. The germline gives CDR1 PRHDT, CDR2 FYEKMQ (reference sequence). The CDR3 nucleotides are TGTGCCAGCAGCTCAACCGGGACAGGGAGTGGGCAGTACTTC. It is translated as CASSSTGTGSGQYF. Full variable domain (outside the CDR3, taken from reference TRBV13 and TRBJ2-7): AAGVIQSPRHLIKEKRETATLKCYPIPRHDTVYWYQQGPGQDPQFLISFYEKMQSDKGSIPDRFSAQQFSDYHSELNMSSLELGDSALYFCASSSTGTGSGQYFGPGTRLTVT.

V and J are TRBV28 and TRBJ2-2, with a tentative D call TRBD1 (5 bases). Germline V CDR1 and CDR2: MDHEN, SYDVKM. The germline V and J ends were trimmed by 4 bases and 8 bases, with 17 bases remaining between them. The CDR3 spans 15 residues. CDR3 bases: TGTGCCAGCAGTTCCCCAGGGATTCCACCGGGGGAGCTGTTTTTT. As protein: CASSSPGIPPGELFF.

The V and J genes are TRBV2 and TRBJ1-5, with TRBD1 matching over 9 bases. The CDR3 covers 16 residues. Trimming took 4 bases from V and 7 from J; bases not matched to a gene: 11. Germline CDR1 SNHLY, CDR2 FYNNEI. The CDR3 nucleotides read TGTGCCAGCAGTGTAGGGACAGGGATGATGAGCCAGCCCCAGCATTTT. Protein sequence: CASSVGTGMMSQPQHF.

This rearrangement joins TRBV27 to TRBJ2-3, with TRBD1 matching over 7 bases. With 3 bases clipped from V and 1 base from J, the junction kept 4 bases outside the gene matches. This CDR3 has 15 amino acids. Germline CDR1 is MNHEY and CDR2 is SMNVEV (reference sequence). CDR3 protein: CASSFYGQGTDTQYF. DNA of the CDR3: TGTGCCAGCAGTTTCTACGGACAGGGCACAGATACGCAGTATTTT.

The chain uses TRBV18 and TRBJ2-7, with D perhaps TRBD2 (6 bases). Germline CDR1 reads KGHSH; CDR2 reads LQKENI. The V and J ends lost 3 bases and 1 base respectively, with 13 bases between them. This CDR3 has 15 amino acids. CDR3 nucleotide sequence: TGTGCCAGCTCACCCCCTCTAGCGCGTTCCTACGAGCAGTACTTC. Translating gives CASSPPLARSYEQYF.

The rearrangement joins TRBV5-6 to TRBJ1-2, with unresolved D. Germline V gene sequence: CDR1 SGHDT, CDR2 YYEEEE. The CDR3 loop spans 13 amino acids. V lost 0 bases and J 0 bases, leaving 3 bases between the germline ends. This CDR3 reads CASSLVANYGYTF. The DNA of the CDR3 is TGTGCCAGCAGCTTGGTAGCTAACTATGGCTACACCTTC.

This sequence joins TRBV9 and TRBJ2-3; 8 bases map to TRBD2. This CDR3 is 16 amino acids long. The V segment lost 2 bases and the J segment 3 bases; nucleotides outside the gene matches: 8. Germline loops: CDR1 SGDLS, CDR2 YYNGEE. The CDR3 DNA reads as TGTGCCAGCAGCGTGGGGCGGGAGGATATAACAGATACGCAGTATTTT. It encodes CASSVGREDITDTQYF.

J is TRBJ2-7 and V is TRBV25-1; D might be TRBD1 (5 bases). Germline CDR1 and CDR2: MGHDK and SYGVNS. Between the trimmed V and J ends, which lost 1 base and 4 bases, there was a span of 14 bases. The CDR3 runs to 15 residues. Here the CDR3 reads CASSEFRPGFYEQYF. DNA of the CDR3: TGTGCCAGCAGTGAATTCCGCCCAGGGTTTTACGAGCAGTACTTC.

V and J are TRBV29-1 and TRBJ2-7, with D maybe TRBD1 (7 bases). The CDR3 is made up of 15 amino acids. V lost 2 bases to trimming and J lost 1 base, with 15 bases between them. Germline CDR1 SQVTM, CDR2 ANQGSEA. CDR3 amino acids: CSVESRGQTSYEQYF. In DNA form, the CDR3 reads TGCAGCGTTGAATCGCGGGGACAGACGTCCTACGAGCAGTACTTC.

This rearrangement joins TRBV6-6 to TRBJ1-2; no clear D. The CDR3 has 14 amino acids. The V gene's germline CDR1 is MNHNY and CDR2 SVGAGI (reference sequence). Trimming pared 5 bases from V and 4 bases from J, leaving 14 bases between. In DNA, the CDR3 is TGTGCCAGCAGTGCGCCTACAGCTCCCTATGGCTACACCTTC. Protein: CASSAPTAPYGYTF.

The chain recombines TRBV4-1 with TRBJ2-1; D may be TRBD1 (7 bases). Germline V gene lookup returns CDR1 MGHRA and CDR2 YSYEKL. This CDR3 is 17 amino acids long. Trimming removed 3 bases from V and 8 bases from J, with 23 bases in between. CDR3 sequence reads: CASSHPAEGALTDEQFF. CDR3 bases: TGCGCCAGCAGCCACCCAGCGGAGGGGGCCCTTACGGATGAGCAGTTCTTC.

The chain employs TRBV5-1 and TRBJ2-6; TRBD1 is a possible D gene (6 bases). Germline V gene data show CDR1 as SGHRS and CDR2 as YFSETQ. The CDR3 is 14 residues long. Trimming pared 3 bases from V and 2 bases from J, leaving 6 bases between. CDR3 sequence reads: CASSSGAGANVLTF. The DNA for the CDR3 is TGCGCCAGCAGCTCAGGGGCTGGGGCCAACGTCCTGACTTTC. The complete variable domain, with remaining parts taken from reference TRBV5-1 and TRBJ2-6, reads KAGVTQTPRYLIKTRGQQVTLSCSPISGHRSVSWYQQTPGQGLQFLFEYFSETQRNKGNFPGRFSGRQFSNSRSEMNVSTLELGDSALYLCASSSGAGANVLTFGAGSRLTVL.

This rearrangement joins TRBV30 to TRBJ1-2, with D possibly matching TRBD1 (6 bases). The CDR3 covers 13 residues. V was shortened by 0 bases and J by 8 bases, with 13 bases between the two germline ends. Germline V gene lookup returns CDR1 GTSNPN and CDR2 SVGIG (reference sequence). Here the CDR3 reads CAWSVLRGDGYTF. CDR3 coding DNA: TGTGCCTGGAGTGTACTCAGGGGCGACGGCTACACCTTC.